This TCR beta chain was obtained from a study of T cell changes during pregnancy in multiple sclerosis. Assay used: immunoSEQ multiplex PCR; TCRdb lists only in-frame clones, some missing. Altogether 95,000 to 100,000 clones are present, about 91% being singletons, with the ten largest covering about 2.9%. The clonotype was recovered from a female donor with multiple sclerosis, enrolled in a pregnancy study. Sample: peripheral blood, taken in the second trimester of pregnancy.

The CDR3 reads CTSSRRGEKLFF. Here the CDR3 DNA reads TGCACCAGCAGCCGAAGGGGTGAAAAACTGTTTTTT. V usage is TRBV1 and J usage is TRBJ1-4; TRBD1 is the table's D call and was not checked against the DNA. TRBV1 is a recognized pseudogene. CDR3 size: 12 residues.